This entry is about one T cell receptor (beta chain). Its antigen has not been determined. Base qualities are not recorded, but no much larger clone differs from it by a single base. Sequenced using an Illumina HiSeq 1500. TCRdb reprocessing: public reads trimmed at Q25 with fastp, clones called with MiXCR, in-frame beta chains kept. CDR3 protein sequences are deduplicated, and each keeps its most common genes and DNA. The sample table contains about 890,000 distinct CDR3 sequences; only one count was recorded for roughly a third of them. Around 15% of the sample belongs to the ten largest clones. The data were obtained in a study of T cell repertoires in cytomegalovirus infection (dated by TCRdb to between 2018 and 2021). For the wider study: Alongside well-studied HLA-B-restricted epitopes, the peptide stimulations were aimed at recently identified HLA-C-restricted CMV epitopes, whose presentation resists viral immunomodulation. Because public TCR beta signatures pointed to carriage of CMV infection together with the matching HLA type, the HLA type of each donor mattered for the analysis. The research as a whole found: In both this cohort and an independent roughly 400-donor cohort, the cumulative frequency of public TCR beta family members distinguished carriers of CMV infection plus the relevant HLA type. The ex vivo response was dominated by HLA-C-restricted CMV-specific TCR beta clonotypes, which also provided the single most frequent clonotype in two of eight donors.

The treatment or condition label corresponds to: in vitro stimulation with specific CMV peptide epitopes to enrich CMV-specific T cells. Including cysteine and phenylalanine, the CDR3 has 15 amino acids. Just CDR3 DNA is preserved here, 45 bases in frame from base 1. Germline trimming: 4 bases from V, 5 bases from J; junction bases outside gene matches: 8. Reading the germline V gene gives CDR1 WSHSY and CDR2 SAAADI. The sequence came from a human donor in good health (CMV status not recorded). Some clones in this sample may be carry-over from other donors' samples. The sequence is built from TRBV10-2 and TRBJ2-5, with 9 central nucleotides matching TRBD2. The sequencing here drew on cultured CD8+ T cells from PBMCs, taken from culture after CMV antigen stimulation. CDR3 reads: CASSVPAGGLETQYF. The nucleotides read TGCGCCAGCAGTGTCCCAGCGGGGGGCTTGGAGACCCAGTACTTC.